This T cell receptor beta chain was captured by sequencing in a study of blood T cell repertoires in COVID-19 (dated by TCRdb to about 2020). General notes on the study: Samples from collaborators originated in the United States, Italy and Spain and spanned both the acute and convalescent phases of COVID-19. The prospective study material was composed of cDNA or gDNA derived from T cells, B-cell-depleted T cells, or PBMCs. The dataset comprised deeply sampled blood TCRbeta repertoires from subjects exposed to, actively infected with, or recovered from COVID-19. The repertoires were released in a freely available public database intended as a resource for research on the immune response to SARS-CoV-2. Samples came from the ongoing ImmuneRACE study (first 160 participants) plus 1,254 subjects from 6 global collaborators. The sample metadata nearly always contained a de-identified subject ID, COVID-19 status, age in years and sex. HLA class I and class II types, where available, came from metadata supplied by the sample provider rather than from assay-based typing.

What the research found in general, with its limitations: Clinical and demographic metadata were provided uncurated, with the amount varying by source and participant.

Per the germline V gene (reference sequence), SGHKS is the CDR1 and YYEKEE is the CDR2. At the junction V is shortened by 7 bases and J by 1 base, with 27 bases in between. Reading from cysteine to phenylalanine, the CDR3 counts 18 amino acids. The retained sequence is limited to the CDR3, 54 bases, with the frame set at the first base. About this clone: The clone's antigen remains unknown. Base qualities are not at hand, and no much larger clone is one base apart.

TCRbeta CDR3 regions were amplified from genomic DNA using the immunoSEQ Assay, a bias-controlled multiplex PCR. As for the original processing: Nucleated cell counts per sample were estimated from amplification of reference gene primers within the assay. Sequence reads were collapsed and filtered to measure the absolute abundance of every unique TCRbeta CDR3 rearrangement. Productive Simpson clonality was computed per sample as the square root of Simpson's diversity index over productive rearrangements. In TCRdb, the immuneACCESS table is reduced to in-frame sequences with V and J assigned. These tables do not hold every clone; where another copy was compared, an unresolved V gene accounts for under half, and the others remain unexplained. V and J calls and clone size come straight from that table; D and trimming were deduced from the DNA. The sample table holds around 200,000 clones, of which 86% were seen once. 5.6% of the sample goes to the ten largest clones.

Participants in the prospective study were enrolled through a virtual design, were aged about 18 to 100 years, and lived in approximately 25 United States geographic areas. Cohort assignment in the prospective study relied on participant-reported clinical history from a screening survey and a study questionnaire. In the prospective study, mobile phlebotomists collected whole blood, serum and a nasopharyngeal or oropharyngeal swab from each participant. Additional blood draws and questionnaires over an approximately two-month period could optionally be provided by prospective study participants. Before DNA extraction, prospective study blood samples were shipped either frozen or at room temperature.

The clonotype comes from a man aged 40-50 years with acute COVID-19. The sequenced sample consisted of PBMCs or T cells enriched from blood (not recorded which). The V and J genes are TRBV5-5 and TRBJ2-7; the D segment could be TRBD2, given 6 matching bases. The CDR3 reads as follows: CASGNRAGGLTRSYEQYF. In nucleotides, the sequence is TGTGCCAGCGGCAACCGGGCCGGGGGTCTCACTAGATCCTACGAGCAGTACTTC.